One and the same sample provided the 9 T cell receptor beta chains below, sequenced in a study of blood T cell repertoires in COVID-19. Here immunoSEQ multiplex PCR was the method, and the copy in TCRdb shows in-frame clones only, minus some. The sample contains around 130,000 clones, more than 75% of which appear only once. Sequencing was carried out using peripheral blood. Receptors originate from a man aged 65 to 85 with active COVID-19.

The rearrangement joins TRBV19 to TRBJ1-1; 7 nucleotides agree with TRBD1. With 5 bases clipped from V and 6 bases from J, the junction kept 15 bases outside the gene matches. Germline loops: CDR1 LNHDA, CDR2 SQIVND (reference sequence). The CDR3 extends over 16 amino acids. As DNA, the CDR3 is TGTGCCAGTAGTGGGGAGGACAGGTCTTCGGGCCCTGAAGCTTTCTTT. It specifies CASSGEDRSSGPEAFF.

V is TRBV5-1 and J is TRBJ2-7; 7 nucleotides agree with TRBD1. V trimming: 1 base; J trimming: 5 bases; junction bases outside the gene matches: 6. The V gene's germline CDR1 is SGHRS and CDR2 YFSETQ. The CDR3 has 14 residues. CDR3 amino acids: CASSLTRGRNEQYF. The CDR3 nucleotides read TGCGCCAGCAGCTTGACGAGGGGGCGAAACGAGCAGTACTTC. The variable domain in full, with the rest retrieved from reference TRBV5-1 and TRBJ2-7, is KAGVTQTPRYLIKTRGQQVTLSCSPISGHRSVSWYQQTPGQGLQFLFEYFSETQRNKGNFPGRFSGRQFSNSRSEMNVSTLELGDSALYLCASSLTRGRNEQYFGPGTRLTVT.

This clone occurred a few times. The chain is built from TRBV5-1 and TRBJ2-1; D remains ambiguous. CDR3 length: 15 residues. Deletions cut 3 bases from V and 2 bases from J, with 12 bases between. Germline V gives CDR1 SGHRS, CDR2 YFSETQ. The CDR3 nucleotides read TGCGCCAGCAGCTCCTACCCCGCGGCCTACAATGAGCAGTTCTTC. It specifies CASSSYPAAYNEQFF.

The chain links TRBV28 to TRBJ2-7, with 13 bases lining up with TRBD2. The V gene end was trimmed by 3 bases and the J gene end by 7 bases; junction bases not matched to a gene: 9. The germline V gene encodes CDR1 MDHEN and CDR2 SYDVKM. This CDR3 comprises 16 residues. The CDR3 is CASSFLRTSGSNEQYF. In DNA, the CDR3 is TGTGCCAGCAGTTTCCTCCGGACTAGCGGGAGTAATGAGCAGTACTTC.

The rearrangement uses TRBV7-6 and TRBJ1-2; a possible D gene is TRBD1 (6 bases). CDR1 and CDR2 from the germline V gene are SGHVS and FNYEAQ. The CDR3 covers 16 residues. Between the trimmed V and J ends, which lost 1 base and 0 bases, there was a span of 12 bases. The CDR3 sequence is CASSLVPRDTNYGYTF. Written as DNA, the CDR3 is TGTGCCAGCAGCTTAGTTCCCAGGGACACTAACTATGGCTACACCTTC.

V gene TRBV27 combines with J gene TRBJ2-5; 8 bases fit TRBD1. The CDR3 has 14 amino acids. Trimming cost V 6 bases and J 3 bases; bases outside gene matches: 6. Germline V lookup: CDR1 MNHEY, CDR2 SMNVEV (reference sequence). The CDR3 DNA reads TGTGCCAGCAGCGAAGGACAGGGAAAAGAGACCCAGTACTTC. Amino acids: CASSEGQGKETQYF.

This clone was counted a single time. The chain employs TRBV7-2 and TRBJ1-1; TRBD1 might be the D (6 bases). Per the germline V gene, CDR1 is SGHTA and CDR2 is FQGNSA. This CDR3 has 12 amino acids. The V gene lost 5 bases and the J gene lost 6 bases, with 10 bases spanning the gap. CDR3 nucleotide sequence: TGTGCCAGCAGCGAACGGACAGCTGAAGCTTTCTTT. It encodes CASSERTAEAFF.

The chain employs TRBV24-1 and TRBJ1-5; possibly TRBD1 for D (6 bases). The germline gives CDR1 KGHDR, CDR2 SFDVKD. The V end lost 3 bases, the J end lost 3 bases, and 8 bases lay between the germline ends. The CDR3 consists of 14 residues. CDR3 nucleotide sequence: TGTGCCACCAGTGATCACAGGGTCAATCAGCCCCAGCATTTT. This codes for CATSDHRVNQPQHF.

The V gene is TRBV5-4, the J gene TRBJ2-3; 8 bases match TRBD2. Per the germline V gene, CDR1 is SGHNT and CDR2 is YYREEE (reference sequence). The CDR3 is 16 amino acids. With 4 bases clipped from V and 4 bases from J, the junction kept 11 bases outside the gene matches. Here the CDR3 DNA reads TGTGCCAGCAGCCGCGAGCAAGCGGGAGTGGCAGATACGCAGTATTTT. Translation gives CASSREQAGVADTQYF. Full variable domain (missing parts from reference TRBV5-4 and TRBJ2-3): ETGVTQSPTHLIKTRGQQVTLRCSSQSGHNTVSWYQQALGQGPQFIFQYYREEENGRGNFPPRFSGLQFPNYSSELNVNALELDDSALYLCASSREQAGVADTQYFGPGTRLTVL.